The 3 T cell receptor beta chains below come from one sample, sequenced in a study of blood T cell repertoires in COVID-19. Some clones are missing from TCRdb's copy, which holds only in-frame ones; the method was immunoSEQ multiplex PCR. The sample holds hundreds of thousands of clones; approximately 86% are singletons and the top ten take under 15%. Sequenced: PBMCs or T cells enriched from blood (not recorded which). Every receptor here comes from a woman aged 45 to 65 with acute COVID-19.

The V gene is TRBV7-8, the J gene TRBJ1-2, with D possibly being TRBD1 (6 bases). Germline lookup yields CDR1 SGHVS and CDR2 FQNEAQ. V lost 5 bases and J lost 4, with 14 bases in between. This CDR3 comprises 14 residues. CDR3 region: CASSDEGVGYGYTF. The CDR3 nucleotides read TGTGCCAGCAGCGATGAGGGGGTTGGCTATGGCTACACCTTC. The full variable domain, rest sourced from reference TRBV7-8 and TRBJ1-2, is GAGVSQSPRYKVAKRGQDVALRCDPISGHVSLFWYQQALGQGPEFLTYFQNEAQLDKSGLPSDRFFAERPEGSVSTLKIQRTQQEDSAVYLCASSDEGVGYGYTFGSGTRLTVV.

The chain links TRBV5-1 to TRBJ1-1; D call uncertain. V was cut by 0 bases and J by 3 bases, with 6 bases left in between. Germline CDR1 SGHRS, CDR2 YFSETQ. The CDR3 consists of 13 residues. In DNA, the CDR3 is TGCGCCAGCAGCTTGGATACGGACACTGAAGCTTTCTTT. This gives the protein CASSLDTDTEAFF. Drawing the rest from reference TRBV5-1 and TRBJ1-1, the complete variable domain is KAGVTQTPRYLIKTRGQQVTLSCSPISGHRSVSWYQQTPGQGLQFLFEYFSETQRNKGNFPGRFSGRQFSNSRSEMNVSTLELGDSALYLCASSLDTDTEAFFGQGTRLTVV.

The chain combines TRBV5-1 with TRBJ2-1; 8 bases map to TRBD1. The V and J ends lost 4 bases and 4 bases, in that order; junction bases with no gene match: 13. The CDR3 consists of 17 residues. From germline, CDR1 is SGHRS and CDR2 YFSETQ. The CDR3 region is CASSNVVTGTGYNEQFF. The CDR3 bases are TGCGCCAGCAGCAATGTAGTCACCGGGACAGGATACAATGAGCAGTTCTTC.